A selection of T cell receptor beta chains follows, all from one sample in a study of shared clonotypes between healthy human individuals. Profiled with immunoSEQ multiplex PCR; TCRdb holds only in-frame clones, not every one. The sample shows millions of clones, 93% of them seen only once. The sample was naive CD4+ T cells from PBMCs. The receptor set was obtained from a man aged 18 to 29 in good health. Some clones in this sample may be carry-over from other donors' samples. The CDR3 runs from the conserved cysteine through the conserved F or W. A D gene is named only where the DNA matches it firmly. Expanded clones get a size class; other rows say once, few or many, or leave the size out.

D gene,J gene,V gene,clone size,CDR3 protein,CDR3 DNA
TRBD1,TRBJ2-3,TRBV5-4,.,CASSPSDREDTQYF,TGTGCCAGCAGCCCCAGTGACAGGGAAGATACGCAGTATTTT
.,TRBJ2-7,TRBV19,.,CASSITPRGGAPAFHF,TGTGCCAGTAGTATCACGCCCAGAGGGGGGGCTCCCGCATTCCACTTC
TRBD1,TRBJ2-7,TRBV2,.,CASRFPTDRVSYEQYF,TGTGCCAGCAGGTTTCCCACGGACAGGGTCTCCTACGAGCAGTACTTC
TRBD1,TRBJ1-1,TRBV10-1,.,CASPPAGQDLNTEAFF,TGCGCCAGCCCCCCCGCGGGACAGGACCTGAACACTGAAGCTTTCTTT
.,TRBJ2-7,TRBV27,.,CASRRRANVGVGTEQYF,TGTGCCAGTCGCCGCCGGGCGAACGTAGGGGTTGGGACCGAGCAGTACTTC
TRBD1,TRBJ1-1,TRBV28,.,CASSLPATGGREAFF,TGTGCCAGCAGTCTCCCAGCCACAGGGGGGCGTGAAGCTTTCTTT
.,TRBJ2-2,TRBV9,.,CASSPLTAAGELFF,TGTGCCAGCAGCCCCTTGACGGCCGCCGGGGAGCTGTTTTTT
TRBD2,TRBJ2-7,TRBV5-4,.,CASTRGGGSSYEQYF,TGTGCCAGCACTCGCGGGGGGGGGTCGTCCTACGAGCAGTACTTC
.,TRBJ2-7,TRBV30,.,CAWSVLASYEQYF,TGTGCCTGGAGTGTACTAGCCAGCTACGAGCAGTACTTC
.,TRBJ1-2,TRBV15,.,CATSREDLPSTF,TGTGCCACCAGCAGAGAGGACCTCCCTAGCACCTTC
.,TRBJ2-2,TRBV9,.,CASSPVGPTVPTGELFF,TGTGCCAGCAGCCCCGTGGGGCCGACAGTTCCCACCGGGGAGCTGTTTTTT
.,TRBJ2-1,TRBV7-6,.,CASSPGPREQFF,TGTGCCAGCAGCCCCGGCCCCCGGGAGCAGTTCTTC
.,TRBJ2-7,TRBV28,.,CASRYQFEQYF,TGTGCCAGCAGATATCAGTTCGAGCAGTACTTC
.,TRBJ2-7,TRBV5-6,.,CASSLYHKSSYEQYF,TGTGCCAGCAGCTTATACCACAAGAGCTCCTACGAGCAGTACTTC
TRBD1,TRBJ2-7,TRBV5-4,.,CASSLSGTGISEQYF,TGTGCCAGCAGCTTGTCGGGGACAGGGATAAGCGAGCAGTACTTC
TRBD2,TRBJ2-1,TRBV5-1,.,CASSLAGVNEQFF,TGCGCCAGCAGCCTAGCGGGAGTGAATGAGCAGTTCTTC
.,TRBJ1-1,TRBV25-1,once,CASRRTASTEAFF,TGTGCCAGCAGAAGGACGGCCTCGACTGAAGCTTTCTTT
TRBD1,TRBJ2-1,TRBV18,.,CASSAIRQGFEQFF,TGTGCCAGCTCAGCAATCAGACAGGGCTTTGAGCAGTTCTTC
.,TRBJ1-1,TRBV28,.,CASSPQQRPAFF,TGTGCCAGCAGTCCGCAACAGAGGCCAGCTTTCTTT
.,TRBJ1-4,TRBV4-3,once,CASSQGTEYDEKLFF,TGCGCCAGCAGCCAAGGGACAGAGTATGATGAAAAACTGTTTTTT
TRBD2,TRBJ2-5,TRBV9,.,CASSVGGRASETQYF,TGTGCCAGCAGCGTAGGCGGGAGGGCCTCGGAGACCCAGTACTTC
TRBD1,TRBJ1-5,TRBV27,.,CASRTGTGGAEGQPQHF,TGTGCCAGCAGGACCGGGACAGGGGGCGCTGAAGGTCAGCCCCAGCATTTT
TRBD2,TRBJ2-1,TRBV10-1,.,CASSEDKTSGSTYNEQFF,TGCGCCAGCAGTGAGGATAAGACTAGCGGGAGTACCTACAATGAGCAGTTCTTC
.,TRBJ2-7,TRBV2,.,CACRDSKPYEQYF,TGTGCCTGCCGGGACTCCAAACCCTACGAGCAGTACTTC